The clone carrying this T cell receptor beta chain occurred a few times. This entry comes from a study of T cells in Graves' hyperthyroidism and ophthalmopathy. RNA transcripts were the template for amplifying TCR beta CDR3 regions. With the HTBI primer set, the TCR CDR3 went through a first round of RT-PCR. Using its own MiXCR run on the multiplex PCR reads, TCRdb lists one record per CDR3 protein. The sample records about 540,000 distinct CDR3 sequences, around 42% being singletons. V was clipped by 3 bases and J by 4 bases; unmatched bases: 1. Germline V gives CDR1 DFQATT, CDR2 SNEGSKA (reference sequence). The CDR3 runs 13 residues.

The specimen sequenced was peripheral blood or thyroid tissue (not recorded which). The source is a young woman with Graves' hyperthyroidism. The chain couples TRBV20-1 to TRBJ2-5; 11 positions agree with TRBD2. The CDR3 DNA follows: TGCAGTGCTAGGACTAGCGGGATAGAGACCCAGTACTTC. Its protein product is CSARTSGIETQYF.